This entry lists 3 T cell receptor beta chains sequenced from one sample in a study of OX40 agonist ivuxolimab in advanced cancers. TCRdb's table, derived via immunoSEQ multiplex PCR, lists solely in-frame clones and lacks some. The sample consists of 70,000 to 80,000 clones, approximately 93% of them appearing once. The source material was CD4+ or CD8+ T cells sorted from blood, sampled in a trial of the OX40 agonist ivuxolimab. These TCRs come from an adult with an advanced solid tumor such as melanoma, head and neck, liver or kidney cancer.

The chain's CDR3 is CASSYRTGLGEKLFF. CDR3 bases: TGTGCCAGCAGTTACCGGACAGGGTTGGGGGAAAAACTGTTTTTT. The chain carries TRBV6-5 and TRBJ1-4, with 8 nucleotides matching TRBD1. Germline assignment: CDR1 MNHEY and CDR2 SVGAGI. Trimming cost V 2 bases and J 8 bases; bases outside gene matches: 7. The CDR3 runs 15 residues.

The chain links TRBV7-9 to TRBJ2-2, with 7 bases matching TRBD1. V trimming: 5 bases; J trimming: 4 bases; junction bases outside the gene matches: 7. The CDR3 is 15 amino acids. Germline loops: CDR1 SEHNR, CDR2 FQNEAQ (reference sequence). In nucleotides, the CDR3 is TGTGCCAGCAGCACCCCTCCAGGGGGCACCGGGGAGCTGTTTTTT. Translation gives CASSTPPGGTGELFF.

The V gene is TRBV4-2, the J gene TRBJ2-3; D may be TRBD2 (7 bases). Germline CDR1 reads LGHNA; CDR2 reads YNFKEQ. The V end was cut by 4 bases, the J end by 7 bases, with 18 bases between. The CDR3 runs to 15 residues. The CDR3 spells CASSPLGAGVNTQYF. As DNA, the CDR3 is TGTGCCAGCAGCCCCCTGGGGGCGGGAGTAAATACGCAGTATTTT.